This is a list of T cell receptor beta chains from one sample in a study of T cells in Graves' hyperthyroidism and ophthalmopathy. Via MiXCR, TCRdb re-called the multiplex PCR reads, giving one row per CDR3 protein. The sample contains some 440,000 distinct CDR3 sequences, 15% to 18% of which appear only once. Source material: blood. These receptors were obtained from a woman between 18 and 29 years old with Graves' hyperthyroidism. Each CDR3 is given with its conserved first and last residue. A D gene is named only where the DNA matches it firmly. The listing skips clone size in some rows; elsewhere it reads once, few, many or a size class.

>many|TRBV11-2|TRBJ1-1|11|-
TGTGCCAGCAGCTTACGTGCTGAAGCTTTCTTT
CASSLRAEAFF
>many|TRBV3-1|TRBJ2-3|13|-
TGTGCCAGCAGCCGCGGGACACTCTATACGCAGTATTTT
CASSRGTLYTQYF
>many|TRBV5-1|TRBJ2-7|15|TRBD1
TGCGCCAGCAGCTCCGGGACAGCCAACTCCTACGAGCAGTACTTC
CASSSGTANSYEQYF
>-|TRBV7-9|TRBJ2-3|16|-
TGTGCCAGCAGCTTAGCCGGGGGCAGGAGCACAGATACGCAGTATTTT
CASSLAGGRSTDTQYF
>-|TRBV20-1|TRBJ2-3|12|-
TGCAGTGCTAGAGATCTGAAAGATACGCAGTATTTT
CSARDLKDTQYF
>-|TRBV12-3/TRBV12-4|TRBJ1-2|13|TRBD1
TGTGCCAGCAGTCCCAGGGGGCTGGATGGCTACACCTTC
CASSPRGLDGYTF
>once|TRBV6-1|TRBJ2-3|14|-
TGTGTCAGCAGTGAAATACCCCAGAGCGATACGCAGTATTTT
CVSSEIPQSDTQYF
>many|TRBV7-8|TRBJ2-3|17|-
TGTGCCAGCAGCTTAGCTCCCTGGGTCCGGCGGCCAGATACGCAGTATTTT
CASSLAPWVRRPDTQYF
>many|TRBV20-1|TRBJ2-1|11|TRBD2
TGCAGTGCAGCCCGAGCGGGGGAGCAGTTCTTC
CSAARAGEQFF
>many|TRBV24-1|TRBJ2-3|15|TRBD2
TGTGCCACCAGTGACGGGGGGGCAGGCACAGATACGCAGTATTTT
CATSDGGAGTDTQYF
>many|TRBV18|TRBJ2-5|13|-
TGTGCCAGCAGCCCGGGCCTCCAAGAGACCCAGTACTTC
CASSPGLQETQYF
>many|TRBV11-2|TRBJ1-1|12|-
TGTGCCAGCAGCTTAGATGGCGGTGAAGCTTTCTTT
CASSLDGGEAFF
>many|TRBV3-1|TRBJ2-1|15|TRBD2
TGTGCCAGCAGCCAACCCGGACTAGCGGGATATGAGCAGTTCTTC
CASSQPGLAGYEQFF
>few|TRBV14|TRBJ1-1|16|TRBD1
TGTGCCAGCAGTACCAGACAGGGGGAGAGGAACACTGAAGCTTTCTTT
CASSTRQGERNTEAFF
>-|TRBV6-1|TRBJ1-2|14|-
TGTGCCAGCAGACTACCCGGATCTAACTATGGCTACACCTTC
CASRLPGSNYGYTF
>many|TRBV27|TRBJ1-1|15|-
TGTGCCAGCAGGGACACTCGGGGGGGCAACACTGAAGCTTTCTTT
CASRDTRGGNTEAFF
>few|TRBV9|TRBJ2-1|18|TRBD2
TGTGCCAGCAGCGGCCCGGGGCGGGGGGGCCTTAAAATGAATGAGCAGTTCTTC
CASSGPGRGGLKMNEQFF